This T cell receptor beta chain was profiled in a study of cytomegalovirus exposure and HLA in healthy donors. This table comes from immunoSEQ multiplex PCR, and its TCRdb copy is limited to in-frame clones, with some not included. The sample carries under 140,000 clones, roughly 90% recorded once. Material for sequencing was PBMCs. The sequence was obtained from a woman aged 25-40 years in good health and CMV-seropositive.

CDR3 in amino acids: CASSRTGNQPQHF. The CDR3 DNA reads as TGTGCCAGCAGCAGGACAGGGAATCAGCCCCAGCATTTT. This sequence joins TRBV6-5 and TRBJ1-5, with 8 positions matching TRBD1. CDR3 size: 13 residues. Germline V gene sequence: CDR1 MNHEY, CDR2 SVGAGI. With V trimmed by 6 bases and J by 4 bases, 2 bases remained unmatched.